This TCR beta chain was found in a study of cytomegalovirus exposure and HLA in healthy donors. Whole-study findings and limits: Another analysis was done later, and it associated approximately 17,000 TCR beta sequences with HLA alleles at 0.05 false discovery rate. What a later analysis reportedly showed was that an Asian-associated ancestry cluster had fewer N-insertions than the approximately 720-donor mean.

CDR3 size: 14 residues. Looked up from germline, CDR1 is SGHTA and CDR2 is FQGNSA. V shed 6 bases and J 7 bases; nucleotides not matched to a gene: 5. About this clone: Antigen specificity is unknown.

The primer mix had 60 Vbeta and 13 Jbeta primers. Assay used: immunoSEQ multiplex PCR; TCRdb lists only in-frame clones, some missing. Of around 130,000 clones detected, around 80% appear once; the ten largest clones hold 2.5% to 3%. The receptor's source is a woman between 18 and 29 years old in good health and CMV-seropositive. Sequencing was carried out using PBMCs. The chain joins TRBV7-2 to TRBJ1-6; TRBD1 agrees at 8 bases. The CDR3 DNA reads TGTGCCAGCAGTAGGACAGGGCGGAATTCACCCCTCCACTTT. This encodes CASSRTGRNSPLHF.